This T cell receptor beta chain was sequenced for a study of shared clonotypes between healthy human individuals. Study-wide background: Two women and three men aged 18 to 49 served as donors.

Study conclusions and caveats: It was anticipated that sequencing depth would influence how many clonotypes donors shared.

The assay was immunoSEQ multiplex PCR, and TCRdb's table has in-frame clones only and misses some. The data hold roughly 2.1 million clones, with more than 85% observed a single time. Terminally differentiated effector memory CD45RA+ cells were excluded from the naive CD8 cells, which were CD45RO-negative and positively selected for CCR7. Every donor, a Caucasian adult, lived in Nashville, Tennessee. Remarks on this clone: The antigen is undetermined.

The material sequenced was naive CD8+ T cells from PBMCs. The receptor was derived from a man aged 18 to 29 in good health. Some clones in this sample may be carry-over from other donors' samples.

CDR3 loop: CASSHQTGPGGYTF. The CDR3 DNA reads as TGTGCCAGCAGCCACCAGACAGGGCCCGGGGGCTACACCTTC. The chain joins TRBV13 to TRBJ1-2; 7 bases are shared with TRBD1. Germline-derived CDR1 and CDR2 are PRHDT and FYEKMQ (reference sequence). The CDR3 consists of 14 residues. The junction had 11 bases not matched to a gene; V was cut back by 5 bases and J by 8 bases.